This T cell receptor (beta chain) derives from a study of blood T cell repertoires in COVID-19. Study-level background: The United States, Italy and Spain supplied acute and convalescent COVID-19 samples. Sources were T cells, B-cell-depleted T cells, or PBMCs; the material itself was cDNA or gDNA.

A PCR-confirmed or clinician-diagnosed COVID-19 case had contacted exposed participants within 2 weeks of entry. In the original workflow: Nucleated cell number was recorded as an estimate derived from reference gene primer amplification. Sequenced by immunoSEQ multiplex PCR; TCRdb stores in-frame clones only, minus some. That table furnishes V, J and clone size, whereas the DNA furnished D and trimming. The repertoire holds hundreds of thousands of clones, with 85% as singletons. Germline V gene lookup returns CDR1 SGHAT and CDR2 FQNNGV. This CDR3 is 15 amino acids long. The ends lost 5 bases at V and 5 bases at J; junction bases unmatched: 11.

This sequence joins TRBV11-2 and TRBJ2-7; 8 bases line up with TRBD1. Sequences were obtained from PBMCs or T cells enriched from blood (not recorded which). The source is a woman aged 25 to 39 who had been exposed to COVID-19. In DNA form, the CDR3 reads TGTGCCAGCAGCCCACCGGGACAGGTCCCCCACGAGCAGTACTTC. Translation: CASSPPGQVPHEQYF.